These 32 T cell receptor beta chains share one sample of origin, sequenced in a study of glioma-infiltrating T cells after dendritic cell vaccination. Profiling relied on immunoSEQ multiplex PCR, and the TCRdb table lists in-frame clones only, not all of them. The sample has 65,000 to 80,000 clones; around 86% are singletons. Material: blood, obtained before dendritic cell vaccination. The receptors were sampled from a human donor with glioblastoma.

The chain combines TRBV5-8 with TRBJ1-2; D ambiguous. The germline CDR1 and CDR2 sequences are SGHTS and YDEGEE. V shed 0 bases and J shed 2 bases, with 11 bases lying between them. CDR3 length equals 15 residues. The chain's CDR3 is CASSLAGQLNYGYTF. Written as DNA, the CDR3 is TGTGCCAGCAGCTTGGCTGGGCAGCTAAACTATGGCTACACCTTC.

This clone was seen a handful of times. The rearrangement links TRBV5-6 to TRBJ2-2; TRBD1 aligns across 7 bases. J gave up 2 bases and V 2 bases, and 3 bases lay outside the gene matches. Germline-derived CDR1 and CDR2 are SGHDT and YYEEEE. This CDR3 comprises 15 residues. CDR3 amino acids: CASSFRDRNTGELFF. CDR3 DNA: TGTGCCAGCAGCTTCCGGGACAGAAACACCGGGGAGCTGTTTTTT.

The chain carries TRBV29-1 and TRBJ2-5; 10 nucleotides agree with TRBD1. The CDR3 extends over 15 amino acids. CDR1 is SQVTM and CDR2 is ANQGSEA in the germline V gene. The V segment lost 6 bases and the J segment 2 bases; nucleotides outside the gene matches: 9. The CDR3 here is CSVNGGTGEQETQYF. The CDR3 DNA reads TGCAGCGTCAACGGGGGGACAGGGGAGCAAGAGACCCAGTACTTC. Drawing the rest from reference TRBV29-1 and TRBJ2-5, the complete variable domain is SAVISQKPSRDICQRGTSLTIQCQVDSQVTMMFWYRQQPGQSLTLIATANQGSEATYESGFVIDKFPISRPNLTFSTLTVSNMSPEDSSIYLCSVNGGTGEQETQYFGPGTRLLVL.

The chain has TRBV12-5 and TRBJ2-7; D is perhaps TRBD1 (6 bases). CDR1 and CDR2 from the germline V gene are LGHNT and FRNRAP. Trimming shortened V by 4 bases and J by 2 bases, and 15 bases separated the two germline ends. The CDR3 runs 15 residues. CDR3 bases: TGTGCTAGTGGTTCCCCCTCAGGGGCGACCTACGAGCAGTACTTC. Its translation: CASGSPSGATYEQYF.

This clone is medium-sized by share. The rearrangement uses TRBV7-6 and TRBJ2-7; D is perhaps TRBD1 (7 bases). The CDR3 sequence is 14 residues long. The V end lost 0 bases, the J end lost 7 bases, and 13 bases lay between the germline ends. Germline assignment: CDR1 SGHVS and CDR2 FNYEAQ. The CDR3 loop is CASSLAEGAGEQYF. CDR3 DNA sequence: TGTGCCAGCAGCTTAGCGGAGGGGGCGGGAGAGCAGTACTTC.

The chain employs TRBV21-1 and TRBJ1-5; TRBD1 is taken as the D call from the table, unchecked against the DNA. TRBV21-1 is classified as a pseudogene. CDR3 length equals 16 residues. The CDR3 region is CASSAWTPSSNQPQHF. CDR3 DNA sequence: TGTGCCAGCAGCGCGTGGACACCTAGTAGCAATCAGCCCCAGCATTTT.

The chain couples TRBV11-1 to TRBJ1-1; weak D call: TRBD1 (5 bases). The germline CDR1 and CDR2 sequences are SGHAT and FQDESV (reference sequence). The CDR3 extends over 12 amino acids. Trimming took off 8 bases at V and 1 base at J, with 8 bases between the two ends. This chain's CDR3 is CASRRENTEAFF. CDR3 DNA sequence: TGTGCCAGCCGCAGGGAGAACACTGAAGCTTTCTTT.

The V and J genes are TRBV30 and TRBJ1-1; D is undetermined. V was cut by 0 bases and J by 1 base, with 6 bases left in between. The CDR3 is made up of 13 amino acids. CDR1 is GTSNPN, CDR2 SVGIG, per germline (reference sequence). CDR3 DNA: TGTGCCTGGAGTGTACAGAGGAACACTGAAGCTTTCTTT. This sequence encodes CAWSVQRNTEAFF.

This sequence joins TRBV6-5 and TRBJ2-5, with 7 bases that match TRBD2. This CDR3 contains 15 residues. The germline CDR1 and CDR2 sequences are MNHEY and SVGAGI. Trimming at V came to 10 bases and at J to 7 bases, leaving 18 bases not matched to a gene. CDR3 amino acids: CATVSGTPAGVTQYF. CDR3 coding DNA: TGTGCCACAGTTTCCGGGACCCCCGCGGGAGTGACCCAGTACTTC.

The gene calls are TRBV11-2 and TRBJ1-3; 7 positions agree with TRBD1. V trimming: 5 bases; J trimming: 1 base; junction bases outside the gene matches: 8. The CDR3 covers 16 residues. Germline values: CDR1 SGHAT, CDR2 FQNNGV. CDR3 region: CASSRIQGSSGNTIYF. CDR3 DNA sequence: TGTGCCAGCAGCCGGATACAGGGGTCTTCTGGAAACACCATATATTTT.

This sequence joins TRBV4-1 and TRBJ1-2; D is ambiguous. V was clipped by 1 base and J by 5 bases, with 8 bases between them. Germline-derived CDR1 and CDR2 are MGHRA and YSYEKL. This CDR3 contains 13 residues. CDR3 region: CASSQVSRYGYTF. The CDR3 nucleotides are TGCGCCAGCAGCCAAGTTTCTCGTTATGGCTACACCTTC.

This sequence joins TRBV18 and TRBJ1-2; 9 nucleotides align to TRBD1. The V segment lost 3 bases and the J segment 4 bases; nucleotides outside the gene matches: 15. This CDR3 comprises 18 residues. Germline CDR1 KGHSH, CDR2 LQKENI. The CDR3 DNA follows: TGTGCCAGCTCACCCCCTTTAAATACAGGGGGCGTAGGCTATGGCTACACCTTC. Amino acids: CASSPPLNTGGVGYGYTF.

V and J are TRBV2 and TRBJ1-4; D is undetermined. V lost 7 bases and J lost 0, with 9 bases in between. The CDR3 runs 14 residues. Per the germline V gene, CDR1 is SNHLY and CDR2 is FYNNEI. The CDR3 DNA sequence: TGTGCCAGCAAGGGAGATGCAACTAATGAAAAACTGTTTTTT. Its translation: CASKGDATNEKLFF.

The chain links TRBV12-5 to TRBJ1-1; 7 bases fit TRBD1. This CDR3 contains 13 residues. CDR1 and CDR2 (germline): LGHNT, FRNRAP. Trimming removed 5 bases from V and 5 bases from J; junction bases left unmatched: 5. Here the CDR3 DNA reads TGTGCTAGTGGTCTACAGGGGCAAACTGAAGCTTTCTTT. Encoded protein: CASGLQGQTEAFF.

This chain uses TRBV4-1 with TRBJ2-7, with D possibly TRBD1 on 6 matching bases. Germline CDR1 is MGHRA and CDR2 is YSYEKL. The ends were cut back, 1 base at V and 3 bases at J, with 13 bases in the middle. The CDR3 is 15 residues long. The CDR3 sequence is CASSQGNRDNYEQYF. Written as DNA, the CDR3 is TGCGCCAGCAGCCAAGGAAACCGGGACAACTACGAGCAGTACTTC.

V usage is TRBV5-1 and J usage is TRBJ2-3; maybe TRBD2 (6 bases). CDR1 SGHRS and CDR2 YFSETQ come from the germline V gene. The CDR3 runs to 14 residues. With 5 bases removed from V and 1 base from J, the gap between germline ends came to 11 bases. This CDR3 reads CASRGLTGTDTQYF. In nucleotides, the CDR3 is TGCGCCAGCAGGGGACTTACGGGCACAGATACGCAGTATTTT.

Here the CDR3 reads CASSLEPETRGSQYF. In nucleotides, the CDR3 is TGCGCCAGCAGCTTGGAGCCAGAGACTAGGGGCTCGCAGTATTTT. The chain joins TRBV5-1 to TRBJ2-3, with D possibly being TRBD2 (6 bases). Trimming left V 0 bases short and J 10 bases short, with 18 bases between. Germline V CDR1 and CDR2: SGHRS, YFSETQ. The CDR3 is made up of 15 amino acids.

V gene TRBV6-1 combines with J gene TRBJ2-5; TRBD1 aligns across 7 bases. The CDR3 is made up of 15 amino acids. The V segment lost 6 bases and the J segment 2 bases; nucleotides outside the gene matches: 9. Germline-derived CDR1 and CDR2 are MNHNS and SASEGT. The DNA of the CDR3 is TGTGCCAGCAGCGCTGGACAGGTCAAGCAAGAGACCCAGTACTTC. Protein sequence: CASSAGQVKQETQYF.

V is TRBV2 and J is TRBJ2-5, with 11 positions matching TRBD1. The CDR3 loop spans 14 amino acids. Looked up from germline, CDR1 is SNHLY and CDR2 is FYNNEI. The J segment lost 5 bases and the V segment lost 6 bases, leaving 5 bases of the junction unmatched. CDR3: CASSLDRGLETQYF. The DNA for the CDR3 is TGTGCCAGCAGCTTGGACAGGGGGCTGGAGACCCAGTACTTC.

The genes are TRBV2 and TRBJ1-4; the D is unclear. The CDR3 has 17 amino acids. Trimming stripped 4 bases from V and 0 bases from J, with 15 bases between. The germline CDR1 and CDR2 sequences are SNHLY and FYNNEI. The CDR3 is CASSANTETSTNEKLFF. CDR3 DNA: TGTGCCAGCAGTGCTAATACAGAGACGTCAACTAATGAAAAACTGTTTTTT.

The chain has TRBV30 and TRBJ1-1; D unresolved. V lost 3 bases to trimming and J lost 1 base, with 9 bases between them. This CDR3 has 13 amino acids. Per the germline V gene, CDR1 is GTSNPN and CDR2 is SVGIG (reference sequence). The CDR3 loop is CAWRTRANTEAFF. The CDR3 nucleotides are TGTGCCTGGAGAACGCGGGCGAACACTGAAGCTTTCTTT.

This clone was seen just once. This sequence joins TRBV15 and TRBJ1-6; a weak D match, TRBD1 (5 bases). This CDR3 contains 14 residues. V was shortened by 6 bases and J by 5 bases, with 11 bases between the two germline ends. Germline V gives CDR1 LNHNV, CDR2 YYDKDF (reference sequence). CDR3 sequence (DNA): TGTGCCACCAGTAATCAGGGTAATAATTCACCCCTCCACTTT. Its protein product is CATSNQGNNSPLHF.

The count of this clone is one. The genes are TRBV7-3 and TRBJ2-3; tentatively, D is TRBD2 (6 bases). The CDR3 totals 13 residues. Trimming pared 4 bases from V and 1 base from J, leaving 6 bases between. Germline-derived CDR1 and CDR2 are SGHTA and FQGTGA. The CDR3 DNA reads TGTGCCAGCAGCTGGGGGGGCACAGATACGCAGTATTTT. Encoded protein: CASSWGGTDTQYF. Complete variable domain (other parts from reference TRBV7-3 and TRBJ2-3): GAGVSQTPSNKVTEKGKYVELRCDPISGHTALYWYRQSLGQGPEFLIYFQGTGAADDSGLPNDRFFAVRPEGSVSTLKIQRTERGDSAVYLCASSWGGTDTQYFGPGTRLTVL.

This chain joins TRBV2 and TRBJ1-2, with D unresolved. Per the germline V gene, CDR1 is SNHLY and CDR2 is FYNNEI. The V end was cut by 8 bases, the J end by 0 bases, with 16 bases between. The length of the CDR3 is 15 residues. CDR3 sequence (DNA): TGTGCCAGCCTTTCCCCTTTCGGGGCTAACTATGGCTACACCTTC. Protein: CASLSPFGANYGYTF. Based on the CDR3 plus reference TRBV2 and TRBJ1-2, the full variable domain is EPEVTQTPSHQVTQMGQEVILRCVPISNHLYFYWYRQILGQKVEFLVSFYNNEISEKSEIFDDQFSVERPDGSNFTLKIRSTKLEDSAMYFCASLSPFGANYGYTFGSGTRLTVV.

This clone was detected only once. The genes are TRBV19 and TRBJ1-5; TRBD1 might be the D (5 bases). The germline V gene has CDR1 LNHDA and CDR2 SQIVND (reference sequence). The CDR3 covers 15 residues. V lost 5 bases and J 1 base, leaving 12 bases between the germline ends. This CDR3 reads CASSLGTGSNQPQHF. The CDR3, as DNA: TGTGCCAGTAGTCTAGGGACGGGGAGCAATCAGCCCCAGCATTTT.

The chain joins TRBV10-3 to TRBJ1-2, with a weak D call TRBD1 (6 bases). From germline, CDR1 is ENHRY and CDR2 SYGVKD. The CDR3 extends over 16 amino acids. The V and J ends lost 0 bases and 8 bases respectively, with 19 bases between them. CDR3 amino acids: CAISESTLGRGGGYTF. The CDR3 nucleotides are TGTGCCATCAGTGAGTCGACTCTGGGCAGGGGCGGCGGCTACACCTTC.

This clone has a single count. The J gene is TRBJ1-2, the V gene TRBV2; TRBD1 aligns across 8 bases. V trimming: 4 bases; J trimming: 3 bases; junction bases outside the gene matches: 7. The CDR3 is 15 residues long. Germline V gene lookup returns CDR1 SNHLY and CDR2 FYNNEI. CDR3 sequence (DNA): TGTGCCAGCAGTGGGAGGGACAGGCCGTACTATGGCTACACCTTC. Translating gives CASSGRDRPYYGYTF.

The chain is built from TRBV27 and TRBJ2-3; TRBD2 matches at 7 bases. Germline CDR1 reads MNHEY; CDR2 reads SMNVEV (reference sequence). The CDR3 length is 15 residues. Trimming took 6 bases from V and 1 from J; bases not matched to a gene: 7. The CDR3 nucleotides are TGTGCCAGCAGCCGATCTAGCGGCCGCACAGATACGCAGTATTTT. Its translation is CASSRSSGRTDTQYF.

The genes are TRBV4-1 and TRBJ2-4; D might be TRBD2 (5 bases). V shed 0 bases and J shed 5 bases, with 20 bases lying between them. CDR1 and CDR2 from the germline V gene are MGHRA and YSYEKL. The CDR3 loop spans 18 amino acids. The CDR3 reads CASSQEPIGRHGENIQYF. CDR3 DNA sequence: TGCGCCAGCAGCCAAGAACCCATCGGTCGACACGGGGAAAACATTCAGTACTTC.

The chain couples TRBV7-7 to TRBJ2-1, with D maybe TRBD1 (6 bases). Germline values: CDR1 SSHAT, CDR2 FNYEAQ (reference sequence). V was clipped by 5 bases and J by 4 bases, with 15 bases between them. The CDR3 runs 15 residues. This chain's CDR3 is CASSPGANSYNEQFF. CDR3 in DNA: TGTGCCAGCAGCCCAGGGGCCAATAGTTACAATGAGCAGTTCTTC.

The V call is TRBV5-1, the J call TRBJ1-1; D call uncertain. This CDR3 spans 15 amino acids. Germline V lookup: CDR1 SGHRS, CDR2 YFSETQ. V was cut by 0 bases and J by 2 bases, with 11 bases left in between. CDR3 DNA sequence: TGCGCCAGCAGCTTGGATAGGACGGGAAACACTGAAGCTTTCTTT. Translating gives CASSLDRTGNTEAFF.

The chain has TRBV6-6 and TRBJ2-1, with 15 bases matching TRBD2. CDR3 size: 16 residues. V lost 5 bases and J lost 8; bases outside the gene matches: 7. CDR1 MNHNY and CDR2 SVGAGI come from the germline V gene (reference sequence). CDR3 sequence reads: CASSPGLAGGADEQFF. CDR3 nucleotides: TGTGCCAGCAGTCCGGGACTAGCGGGGGGTGCGGATGAGCAGTTCTTC.